The clone carrying this T cell receptor (beta chain) was picked up many times. Its antigen remains unidentified. These data originate in a study of beta chain features in type 1 diabetes. Study-level results: Possible PCR preference for shorter templates applied equally to patients and controls. Among type 1 diabetes patients, VDJ junctions had fewer insertions and more deletions. Relative to healthy donors, patients appeared to have naive, central memory and Treg TCRB repertoires that were more similar. Among all four CD4+ subsets, Type 1 diabetes patients had TCRB CDR3s that were moderately but significantly shorter.

Reverse transcribing all isolated RNA meant expressed TCRB transcripts were sequenced. Sequencing was performed with immunoSEQ multiplex PCR; in TCRdb, only in-frame clones are kept and a portion is missing. This table holds 120,000 or so clones, around 15% found once. There are 14 residues in the CDR3. The germline V gene encodes CDR1 SQVTM and CDR2 ANQGSEA. V gave up 7 bases and J gave up 4 bases, with 16 bases separating them. The specimen was central memory CD4+ T cells from blood. This clonotype originated in a man younger than 35 with type 1 diabetes. The chain couples TRBV29-1 to TRBJ1-4; D ambiguous. The CDR3 reads CSASAANNNEKLFF. The CDR3 DNA sequence: TGCAGCGCCTCGGCAGCTAACAATAATGAAAAACTGTTTTTT.